A single count supports the clone carrying this T cell receptor (beta chain). No antigen is known for it. V was shortened by 5 bases and J by 2 bases, with 9 bases between the two germline ends. Germline V CDR1 and CDR2: MNHEY, SVGAGI. The CDR3 is made up of 13 amino acids. This specimen belongs to a study of cytomegalovirus exposure and HLA in healthy donors. General study results and limits: Rare TCR sequences predominated, though certain public TCRs were found in many donors.

The study ran its PCR with 60 Vbeta and 13 Jbeta primers. Measured with immunoSEQ multiplex PCR; TCRdb has only the in-frame clones, and not every one. The sample yields hundreds of thousands of clones, about 80% seen once. Sequencing input: PBMCs. This chain joins TRBV6-5 and TRBJ1-1; no clear D. The TCR comes from a male donor in good health and CMV-seronegative. The CDR3 is CASSLLANTEAFF. The CDR3 DNA is TGTGCCAGCAGTCTTTTGGCAAACACTGAAGCTTTCTTT.